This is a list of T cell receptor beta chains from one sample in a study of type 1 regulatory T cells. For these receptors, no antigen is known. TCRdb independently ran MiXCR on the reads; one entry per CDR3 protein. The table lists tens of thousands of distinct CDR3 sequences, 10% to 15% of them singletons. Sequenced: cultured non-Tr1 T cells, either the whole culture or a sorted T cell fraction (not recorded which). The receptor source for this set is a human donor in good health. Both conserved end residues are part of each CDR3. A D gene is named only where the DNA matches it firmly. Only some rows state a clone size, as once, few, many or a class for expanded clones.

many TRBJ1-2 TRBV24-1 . TGTGCCACCAGTGATCGTCGACAGTATGGCTACACCTTC CATSDRRQYGYTF
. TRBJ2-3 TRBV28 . TGTGCCAGCAGCTCTGGGGCGTACAATACGCAGTATTTT CASSSGAYNTQYF
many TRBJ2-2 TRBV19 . TGTGCCAGTAGCCTTTTCGGAGGGACACCTGACACCGGGGAGCTGTTTTTT CASSLFGGTPDTGELFF
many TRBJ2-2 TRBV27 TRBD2 TGTGCCAGCGGAGAGAGACTAGCGGAAACCGGGGAGCTGTTTTTT CASGERLAETGELFF
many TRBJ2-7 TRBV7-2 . TGTGCCAGCAGCTTAGGGGGGAATTACGAGCAGTACTTC CASSLGGNYEQYF
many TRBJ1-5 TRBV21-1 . TGTGCCACCATTCCCTCTCCCAGGGGGGATAGCAATCAGCCCCAGCATTTT CATIPSPRGDSNQPQHF
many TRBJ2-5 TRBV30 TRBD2 TGTGCCTGGAGTCCACTAGCGGGAGGAGAGACCCAGTACTTC CAWSPLAGGETQYF
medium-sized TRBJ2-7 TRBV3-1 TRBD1 TGTGCCAGCAGCCTGCCGGGACAGGGGTTCTACGAGCAGTACTTC CASSLPGQGFYEQYF
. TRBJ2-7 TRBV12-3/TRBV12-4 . TGTGCCAGTGGGTACCCCGAGCAGTACTTC CASGYPEQYF
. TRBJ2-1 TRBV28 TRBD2 TGTGCCAGCAGCGTAGTCGCGGGAGTAGGTGGGCAGTTCTTC CASSVVAGVGGQFF
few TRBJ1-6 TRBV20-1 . TGCAGTGCGACAGCCAAAAATTCACCCCTCCACTTT CSATAKNSPLHF
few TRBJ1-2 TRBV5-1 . TGCGCCAGCAGCTCAGAGGCCCCAAGGAGTGGCTACACCTTC CASSSEAPRSGYTF
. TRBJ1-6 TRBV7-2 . TGTGCCAGCAGCATCGCGATTAGGTCCCATTATAATTCACCCCTCCACTTT CASSIAIRSHYNSPLHF
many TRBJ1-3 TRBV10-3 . TGTGCCATCAGAGGAAACCTCTCTGGAAACACCATATATTTT CAIRGNLSGNTIYF
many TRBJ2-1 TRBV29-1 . TGCAGCGTTACCAGCTCCTACAATGAGCAGTTCTTC CSVTSSYNEQFF
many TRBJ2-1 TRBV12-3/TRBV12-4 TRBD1 TGTGCCAGCAGGGTGGGGACAGGGTACAATGAGCAGTTCTTC CASRVGTGYNEQFF
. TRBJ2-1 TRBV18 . TGTGCCAGCTCACCCCCCCCCTCCTACAATGAGCAGTTCTTC CASSPPPSYNEQFF
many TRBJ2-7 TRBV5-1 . TGCGCCAGCAGTCCTCGGGCCGACTACGAGCAGTACTTC CASSPRADYEQYF
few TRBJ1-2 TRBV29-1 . TGCAGCGTTGAAATGTCGGGGGCCACCGGGAACTATGGCTACACCTTC CSVEMSGATGNYGYTF
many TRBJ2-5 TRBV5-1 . TGCGCCAGCAGCTTGGTGTCAGGAAAAGAGACCCAGTACTTC CASSLVSGKETQYF
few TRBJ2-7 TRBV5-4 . TGTGCCAGCAGCCTGGCCGAGGGGGAAGGAGAGCAGTACTTC CASSLAEGEGEQYF
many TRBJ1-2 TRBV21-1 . TGTGGGCCAAACCCCCTTTCTTGTGACGGCTACACCTTC CGPNPLSCDGYTF
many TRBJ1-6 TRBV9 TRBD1 TGTGCCAGCAGCCCCCCAGGGGGATATTCACCCCTCCACTTT CASSPPGGYSPLHF
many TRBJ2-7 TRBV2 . TGTGCCAGCGGACGGGACCGAACCTACGAGCAGTACTTC CASGRDRTYEQYF
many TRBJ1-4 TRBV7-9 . TGTGCCAGCAGCTTTAGCCAGGGACTTAATGAAAAACTGTTTTTT CASSFSQGLNEKLFF
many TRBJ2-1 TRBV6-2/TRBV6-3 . TGTGCCAGCAGTTACTCAACCTACAATGAGCAGTTCTTC CASSYSTYNEQFF
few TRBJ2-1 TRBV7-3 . TGTGCCAGCAGCTTAACGACCCTGACTGAGCAGTTCTTC CASSLTTLTEQFF
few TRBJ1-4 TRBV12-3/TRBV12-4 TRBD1 TGTGCCAGCAGTTTTGGCAGGGGGACAAGTGAAAAACTGTTTTTT CASSFGRGTSEKLFF